Following are 22 T cell receptor beta chains from one sample sequenced in a study of blood T cell repertoires in COVID-19. Profiled with immunoSEQ multiplex PCR; TCRdb holds only in-frame clones, not every one. The sample consists of 390,000 or so clones, 86% of them appearing once. Sequencing was done on a sample of peripheral blood. The receptor set was obtained from a woman in her 30s with active or convalescent COVID-19.

This rearrangement joins TRBV19 to TRBJ2-5; D is possibly TRBD2 (5 bases). Germline CDR1 reads LNHDA; CDR2 reads SQIVND (reference sequence). Trimming pared 7 bases from V and 4 bases from J, leaving 19 bases between. The CDR3 sequence is 15 residues long. The CDR3 nucleotides are TGTGCCAGTACCCCGGGGAATTACCCCGGAGAGACCCAGTACTTC. Translated: CASTPGNYPGETQYF.

The chain links TRBV19 to TRBJ2-3, with D perhaps matching TRBD2 (5 bases). The V gene's germline CDR1 is LNHDA and CDR2 SQIVND (reference sequence). This CDR3 is 15 amino acids long. Trimming pared 8 bases from V and 3 bases from J, leaving 18 bases between. The CDR3 is CASGKIVGGTDTQYF. For the CDR3, the DNA is TGTGCCAGTGGGAAAATCGTGGGCGGGACAGATACGCAGTATTTT. The variable domain in full, with the rest retrieved from reference TRBV19 and TRBJ2-3, is DGGITQSPKYLFRKEGQNVTLSCEQNLNHDAMYWYRQDPGQGLRLIYYSQIVNDFQKGDIAEGYSVSREKKESFPLTVTSAQKNPTAFYLCASGKIVGGTDTQYFGPGTRLTVL.

The gene calls are TRBV27 and TRBJ1-5, with 7 positions matching TRBD1. Germline V gene sequence: CDR1 MNHEY, CDR2 SMNVEV (reference sequence). V was pared by 6 bases and J by 3 bases, with 5 bases of the junction left unmatched. CDR3 size: 14 residues. CDR3: CASSPDRANQPQHF. The CDR3 nucleotides read TGTGCCAGCAGCCCCGACAGGGCCAATCAGCCCCAGCATTTT.

The V and J genes are TRBV6-5 and TRBJ2-2, with 7 bases lining up with TRBD2. Trimming cost V 8 bases and J 1 base; bases outside gene matches: 4. The germline gives CDR1 MNHEY, CDR2 SVGAGI. The CDR3 has 14 residues. CDR3 in amino acids: CASSGGGNTGELFF. For the CDR3, the DNA is TGTGCCAGCTCCGGCGGGGGGAACACCGGGGAGCTGTTTTTT.

This sequence joins TRBV19 and TRBJ2-3, with 9 bases aligning to TRBD2. Germline CDR1 reads LNHDA; CDR2 reads SQIVND (reference sequence). CDR3 size: 15 residues. J was trimmed by 2 bases and V by 8 bases; bases with no gene match: 8. CDR3 sequence reads: CASGTTSGSTDTQYF. The DNA of the CDR3 is TGTGCCAGTGGTACGACTAGCGGCTCCACAGATACGCAGTATTTT.

In this sample, this clone turned up once. The chain is built from TRBV7-9 and TRBJ2-7, with 8 bases lining up with TRBD1. Trimming removed 4 bases from V and 6 bases from J; junction bases left unmatched: 5. Looked up from germline, CDR1 is SEHNR and CDR2 is FQNEAQ (reference sequence). The CDR3 totals 13 residues. The CDR3 nucleotides read TGTGCCAGCAGCTCCCGGACAGGGATCGAGCAGTACTTC. Protein product: CASSSRTGIEQYF.

CDR3 bases: TGCAGCGTTAGGGAGGACTATGGCTACACCTTC. Its translation: CSVREDYGYTF. V and J are TRBV29-1 and TRBJ1-2; no definite D call. The germline gives CDR1 SQVTM, CDR2 ANQGSEA. This CDR3 has 11 residues. Between the trimmed V and J ends, which lost 5 bases and 3 bases, there was a span of 7 bases.

The chain has TRBV2 and TRBJ2-1; D unclear. The V and J ends lost 2 bases and 7 bases respectively, with 21 bases between them. The CDR3 contains 17 residues. Germline loops: CDR1 SNHLY, CDR2 FYNNEI. The DNA for the CDR3 is TGTGCCAGCAGTGAAAGTCCGCTGGCGGCACTAAGGAATGAGCAGTTCTTC. Amino acids: CASSESPLAALRNEQFF.

The chain recombines TRBV6-5 with TRBJ2-7, with D possibly TRBD1 on 5 matching bases. Germline values: CDR1 MNHEY, CDR2 SVGAGI. The V end was cut by 6 bases, the J end by 3 bases, with 12 bases between. CDR3 length equals 13 residues. The CDR3 is CASRPPGNYEQYF. The CDR3 nucleotides read TGTGCCAGCAGACCGCCAGGGAACTACGAGCAGTACTTC.

There are many counts of this clone. The gene calls are TRBV3-1 (or the pseudogene TRBV3-2) and TRBJ2-5; 8 nucleotides agree with TRBD2. Germline V gene sequence: CDR1 LGHDT, CDR2 YNNKEL (reference sequence). The V segment lost 1 base and the J segment 7 bases; nucleotides outside the gene matches: 5. CDR3 length equals 14 residues. CDR3 DNA sequence: TGTGCCAGCAGCCAAGCCGGGACTAGTGTGACCCAGTACTTC. This encodes CASSQAGTSVTQYF.

V and J are TRBV19 and TRBJ1-1, with a tentative D call TRBD1 (5 bases). V was cut by 3 bases and J by 2 bases, with 19 bases left in between. The germline gives CDR1 LNHDA, CDR2 SQIVND (reference sequence). The length of the CDR3 is 17 residues. In nucleotides, the CDR3 is TGTGCCAGTAGTATGCGACAGATATATGAAGGAAACACTGAAGCTTTCTTT. The encoded protein is CASSMRQIYEGNTEAFF.

On this clone: This same CDR3 is encoded by further DNA sequences in the sample. CDR3 DNA: TGTGCCAGCAGTTACTCCCGGACAGGGGGCACTGAAGCTTTCTTT. Translation: CASSYSRTGGTEAFF. The rearrangement uses TRBV6-5 and TRBJ1-1; 10 bases line up with TRBD1. Germline V gene data show CDR1 as MNHEY and CDR2 as SVGAGI. The CDR3 contains 15 residues. Losses at the gene ends were 0 bases for V and 4 bases for J; bases not matched to a gene: 2.

The rearrangement uses TRBV30 and TRBJ1-1; possibly TRBD1 for D (6 bases). The germline V gene has CDR1 GTSNPN and CDR2 SVGIG (reference sequence). This CDR3 region has 13 residues. Trimming took off 7 bases at V and 4 bases at J, with 16 bases between the two ends. This CDR3 reads CASKGVSGTEAFF. CDR3 in DNA: TGTGCCTCTAAGGGGGTCTCGGGCACTGAAGCTTTCTTT.

The chain carries TRBV5-6 and TRBJ1-4; TRBD1 agrees at 9 bases. Trimming took 0 bases from V and 7 from J; bases not matched to a gene: 1. There are 14 residues in the CDR3. Germline loops: CDR1 SGHDT, CDR2 YYEEEE. CDR3 DNA: TGTGCCAGCAGCTTGGGGACAGGGGTTGAAAAACTGTTTTTT. Translated, it gives CASSLGTGVEKLFF.

This clone appeared once. The rearrangement uses TRBV20-1 and TRBJ2-7, with D hard to call. The germline gives CDR1 DFQATT, CDR2 SNEGSKA (reference sequence). This CDR3 region has 11 residues. V lost 6 bases to trimming and J lost 3 bases, with 9 bases between them. CDR3 nucleotide sequence: TGCAGTGCAGTGCGTGACTACGAGCAGTACTTC. Its translation: CSAVRDYEQYF.

The chain joins TRBV2 to TRBJ1-1, with D hard to call. The CDR3 consists of 14 residues. Between the trimmed V and J ends, which lost 6 bases and 4 bases, there was a span of 15 bases. Germline assignment: CDR1 SNHLY and CDR2 FYNNEI. The CDR3 bases are TGTGCCAGCAGGCAGTTCACCACGGGCACTGAAGCTTTCTTT. As protein: CASRQFTTGTEAFF.

The rearrangement links TRBV5-4 to TRBJ1-4, with TRBD1 identical over 9 bases. V dropped 4 bases and J dropped 8; count of bases not matched to a gene: 6. Germline loops: CDR1 SGHNT, CDR2 YYREEE (reference sequence). This CDR3 is built from 14 residues. This CDR3 reads CASSPGQGTEKLFF. CDR3 in DNA: TGTGCCAGCAGCCCAGGACAGGGGACGGAAAAACTGTTTTTT.

The rearrangement links TRBV9 to TRBJ2-5; TRBD1 matches at 9 bases. Germline V gene sequence: CDR1 SGDLS, CDR2 YYNGEE. V gave up 4 bases and J gave up 1 base; unmatched junction bases: 8. The CDR3 has 16 amino acids. The CDR3: CASSPRGTGPQETQYF. The CDR3 region has the DNA TGTGCCAGCAGCCCTAGAGGGACAGGGCCCCAAGAGACCCAGTACTTC.

The gene calls are TRBV5-4 and TRBJ2-5; TRBD2 is a possible D gene (5 bases). This CDR3 spans 15 amino acids. CDR1 is SGHNT, CDR2 YYREEE, per germline (reference sequence). Trimming stripped 0 bases from V and 5 bases from J, with 14 bases between. This CDR3 is CASSLAETLGETQYF. As DNA, the CDR3 is TGTGCCAGCAGCTTGGCCGAAACACTAGGGGAGACCCAGTACTTC.

This rearrangement joins TRBV29-1 to TRBJ1-1; D is uncertain. The ends were cut back, 2 bases at V and 4 bases at J, with 11 bases in the middle. Looked up from germline, CDR1 is SQVTM and CDR2 is ANQGSEA. This CDR3 has 13 amino acids. CDR3 residues: CSVEKEGPTEAFF. The CDR3 nucleotides read TGCAGCGTTGAAAAGGAGGGTCCCACTGAAGCTTTCTTT.

The chain couples TRBV2 to TRBJ1-1; D call uncertain. This CDR3 is 11 amino acids long. V lost 6 bases and J 11 bases, leaving 13 bases between the germline ends. The V gene's germline CDR1 is SNHLY and CDR2 FYNNEI. In DNA form, the CDR3 reads TGTGCCAGCAGCGGTTTGTCTCGGGCTTTCTTT. Translation: CASSGLSRAFF.

The V and J genes are TRBV6-2 or TRBV6-3 and TRBJ2-1; 10 bases agree with TRBD1. The CDR3 runs 15 residues. The germline V gene encodes CDR1 MNHEY and CDR2 SVGEGT. The V and J ends lost 6 bases and 5 bases, in that order; junction bases with no gene match: 7. The CDR3: CASSDGQGGNNEQFF. The CDR3 DNA reads TGTGCCAGCAGCGATGGACAGGGGGGAAACAATGAGCAGTTCTTC.